A selection of T cell receptor beta chains follows, all from one sample in a study of shared clonotypes between healthy human individuals. The method was immunoSEQ multiplex PCR; TCRdb's version includes in-frame clones alone and lacks a portion of them. The sample lists fewer than 1.8 million clones, about 98.5% occurring once. Sequenced material: naive CD4+ T cells sorted from blood. The receptors were gathered from a man aged 25 to 40 in good health. CDR3s include the opening cysteine and the closing phenylalanine or tryptophan. D genes are given only for firm matches. Clone size is given for some rows only: seen once, a few or many times, or a class if the clone is expanded.

D gene: -; clone size: once; J gene: TRBJ1-4; V gene: TRBV9; CDR3 protein: CASSVDAATNEKLFF; CDR3 DNA: TGTGCCAGCAGCGTAGACGCTGCAACTAATGAAAAACTGTTTTTT
D gene: TRBD2; clone size: once; J gene: TRBJ2-5; V gene: TRBV6-6; CDR3 protein: CASSRGASGSIETQYF; CDR3 DNA: TGTGCCAGCAGTCGGGGGGCGAGCGGGAGTATTGAGACCCAGTACTTC
D gene: -; clone size: -; J gene: TRBJ2-7; V gene: TRBV14; CDR3 protein: CASSLNSYEQYF; CDR3 DNA: TGTGCCAGCAGCCTAAACAGCTACGAGCAGTACTTC
D gene: -; clone size: -; J gene: TRBJ1-5; V gene: TRBV28; CDR3 protein: CASSAGWNQPQHF; CDR3 DNA: TGTGCCAGCAGTGCCGGGTGGAATCAGCCCCAGCATTTT
D gene: -; clone size: -; J gene: TRBJ2-7; V gene: TRBV9; CDR3 protein: CASSVSSTYEQYF; CDR3 DNA: TGTGCCAGCAGCGTGTCCAGTACCTACGAGCAGTACTTC
D gene: -; clone size: once; J gene: TRBJ2-1; V gene: TRBV11-3; CDR3 protein: CASSGGADYNEQFF; CDR3 DNA: TGTGCCAGCAGCGGAGGAGCGGATTACAATGAGCAGTTCTTC
D gene: -; clone size: -; J gene: TRBJ1-5; V gene: TRBV6-1; CDR3 protein: CASSVRRDQPQHF; CDR3 DNA: TGTGCCAGCAGTGTTAGACGGGATCAGCCCCAGCATTTT
D gene: -; clone size: -; J gene: TRBJ1-5; V gene: TRBV5-1; CDR3 protein: CASSLGYSNQPQHF; CDR3 DNA: TGCGCCAGCAGCTTGGGGTATAGCAATCAGCCCCAGCATTTT
D gene: -; clone size: few; J gene: TRBJ2-7; V gene: TRBV28; CDR3 protein: CASSFSYEQYF; CDR3 DNA: TGTGCCAGCAGTTTCTCCTACGAGCAGTACTTC
D gene: -; clone size: -; J gene: TRBJ2-7; V gene: TRBV5-5; CDR3 protein: CASSLQGIYDEQYF; CDR3 DNA: TGTGCCAGCAGCTTGCAGGGGATCTACGACGAGCAGTACTTC
D gene: -; clone size: -; J gene: TRBJ2-7; V gene: TRBV27; CDR3 protein: CASSGYLRQSSYEQYF; CDR3 DNA: TGTGCCAGCAGTGGATATTTAAGACAGAGCTCCTACGAGCAGTACTTC
D gene: -; clone size: once; J gene: TRBJ2-7; V gene: TRBV2; CDR3 protein: CASSEWAGSSSYEQYF; CDR3 DNA: TGTGCCAGCAGTGAATGGGCGGGCTCGAGCTCCTACGAGCAGTACTTC
D gene: -; clone size: -; J gene: TRBJ1-1; V gene: TRBV10-3; CDR3 protein: CAISEPTGRTEAFF; CDR3 DNA: TGTGCCATCAGTGAGCCAACAGGGAGGACTGAAGCTTTCTTT
D gene: -; clone size: -; J gene: TRBJ2-3; V gene: TRBV2; CDR3 protein: CASSDGQVGDTQYF; CDR3 DNA: TGTGCCAGCAGTGACGGTCAGGTAGGAGATACGCAGTATTTT
D gene: -; clone size: -; J gene: TRBJ1-1; V gene: TRBV20-1; CDR3 protein: CSANRNTEAFF; CDR3 DNA: TGCAGTGCTAACAGGAACACTGAAGCTTTCTTT
D gene: TRBD1; clone size: -; J gene: TRBJ2-7; V gene: TRBV7-9; CDR3 protein: CASSLGETGEDYEQYF; CDR3 DNA: TGTGCCAGCAGCTTAGGAGAGACAGGGGAAGACTACGAGCAGTACTTC
D gene: -; clone size: once; J gene: TRBJ2-7; V gene: TRBV2; CDR3 protein: CASRADRAGEQYF; CDR3 DNA: TGTGCCAGCAGAGCCGACAGGGCGGGAGAGCAGTACTTC
D gene: -; clone size: -; J gene: TRBJ1-2; V gene: TRBV4-2; CDR3 protein: CASSQGAQGYGYTF; CDR3 DNA: TGTGCCAGCAGCCAAGGAGCCCAGGGGTATGGCTACACCTTC
D gene: -; clone size: -; J gene: TRBJ2-3; V gene: TRBV9; CDR3 protein: CASSVTGHTDTQYF; CDR3 DNA: TGTGCCAGCAGCGTTACGGGACACACAGATACGCAGTATTTT
D gene: -; clone size: once; J gene: TRBJ2-7; V gene: TRBV15; CDR3 protein: CATSRGTVYEQYF; CDR3 DNA: TGTGCCACCAGCCGGGGGACAGTCTACGAGCAGTACTTT
D gene: -; clone size: -; J gene: TRBJ2-3; V gene: TRBV2; CDR3 protein: CASRERRGQHSTDTQYF; CDR3 DNA: TGTGCCAGCAGGGAGCGGAGGGGACAGCATAGCACAGATACGCAGTATTTT
D gene: TRBD2; clone size: -; J gene: TRBJ2-3; V gene: TRBV5-1; CDR3 protein: CASSLALAGVSDTQYF; CDR3 DNA: TGCGCCAGCAGCTTGGCTCTAGCGGGAGTCTCAGATACGCAGTATTTT
D gene: TRBD1; clone size: -; J gene: TRBJ2-5; V gene: TRBV6-5; CDR3 protein: CASSTRGRLGTQYF; CDR3 DNA: TGTGCCAGCAGCACCAGGGGGCGGTTAGGGACCCAGTACTTC